This paragraph covers one TCR beta chain sequence. This sample is part of a study of blood T cell repertoires in COVID-19. Looking at the study overall: From the United States, Italy and Spain came samples of acute and convalescent COVID-19. Nucleic acid was either cDNA or gDNA, and it came from T cells, B-cell-depleted T cells, or PBMCs.

In the original workflow: Reference gene primer amplification gave nucleated cell count estimates. The method was immunoSEQ multiplex PCR; TCRdb's version includes in-frame clones alone and lacks a portion of them. Clonal size and the V and J genes are those of that table, whereas D and trimming came from the DNA. The table lists approximately 340,000 clones, 65% to 85% of them singletons. Germline V gene sequence: CDR1 MNHEY, CDR2 SVGEGT. The J segment lost 1 base and the V segment lost 5 bases, leaving 8 bases of the junction unmatched. The CDR3 consists of 15 residues. The sample was peripheral blood. The chain carries TRBV6-2 or TRBV6-3 and TRBJ2-7, with TRBD1 matching over 7 bases. This sequence was found in a man in his thirties or forties with active or convalescent COVID-19. The CDR3 nucleotides read TGTGCCAGCAGTAGATCCCCGGGACAGTCCTACGAGCAGTACTTC. It encodes CASSRSPGQSYEQYF.